What follows are 15 T cell receptor beta chains derived from one specimen sequenced in a study of blood T cell repertoires in COVID-19. Measured with immunoSEQ multiplex PCR; TCRdb has only the in-frame clones, and not every one. The data contain about 170,000 clones, 65% to 85% of them seen just once; the ten biggest clones take up around 3.6%. Sequencing was done on a sample of PBMCs or T cells enriched from blood (not recorded which). The receptors were sampled from a woman in her forties or fifties in a cohort exposed to, infected with or recovered from COVID-19 (not recorded which).

The rearrangement uses TRBV3-1 (or the pseudogene TRBV3-2) and TRBJ2-2; 15 bases match TRBD2. Trimming at V came to 3 bases and at J to 5 bases, leaving 10 bases not matched to a gene. The CDR3 runs to 19 residues. The V gene's germline CDR1 is LGHDT and CDR2 YNNKEL (reference sequence). CDR3: CASSQRTSGGVVRTGELFF. CDR3 bases: TGTGCCAGCAGCCAGAGGACTAGCGGGGGGGTAGTTCGTACCGGGGAGCTGTTTTTT.

The chain carries TRBV28 and TRBJ2-1; perhaps TRBD2 as D (7 bases). The V and J ends lost 1 base and 9 bases respectively, with 16 bases between them. This CDR3 has 15 amino acids. Germline assignment: CDR1 MDHEN and CDR2 SYDVKM. This CDR3 reads CASSLYRASGSEQFF. The CDR3 nucleotides are TGTGCCAGCAGTTTATACAGGGCTAGCGGAAGTGAGCAGTTCTTC. Together with reference TRBV28 and TRBJ2-1, the CDR3 gives the full variable domain: DVKVTQSSRYLVKRTGEKVFLECVQDMDHENMFWYRQDPGLGLRLIYFSYDVKMKEKGDIPEGYSVSREKKERFSLILESASTNQTSMYLCASSLYRASGSEQFFGPGTRLTVL.

This clone was observed once. The chain recombines TRBV5-6 with TRBJ2-1, with 8 bases aligning to TRBD2. The CDR3 is 14 residues long. The junction had 2 bases not matched to a gene; V was cut back by 4 bases and J by 2 bases. In germline, CDR1 is SGHDT, CDR2 YYEEEE. The CDR3 DNA follows: TGTGCCAGCAGCGTACTAGCGGCCTACAATGAGCAGTTCTTC. Its translation is CASSVLAAYNEQFF.

The chain joins TRBV5-1 to TRBJ1-3; 7 bases match TRBD1. Germline values: CDR1 SGHRS, CDR2 YFSETQ. V shed 0 bases and J 2 bases; nucleotides not matched to a gene: 2. The CDR3 totals 15 residues. The DNA of the CDR3 is TGCGCCAGCAGCTTGGCCCAGGGGGCTGGAAACACCATATATTTT. Protein sequence: CASSLAQGAGNTIYF. Using reference TRBV5-1 and TRBJ1-3 for the parts outside the CDR3, the full variable domain is KAGVTQTPRYLIKTRGQQVTLSCSPISGHRSVSWYQQTPGQGLQFLFEYFSETQRNKGNFPGRFSGRQFSNSRSEMNVSTLELGDSALYLCASSLAQGAGNTIYFGEGSWLTVV.

The chain joins TRBV5-1 to TRBJ2-1; 7 nucleotides match TRBD1. Germline CDR1 is SGHRS and CDR2 is YFSETQ. V dropped 4 bases and J dropped 5; count of bases not matched to a gene: 6. CDR3 length equals 14 residues. CDR3 sequence (DNA): TGCGCCAGCAGCCTATGGGACAGAGACAATGAGCAGTTCTTC. This gives the protein CASSLWDRDNEQFF.

V and J are TRBV18 and TRBJ2-3; 7 positions match TRBD2. CDR1 is KGHSH, CDR2 LQKENI, per germline. Losses at the gene ends were 2 bases for V and 2 bases for J; bases not matched to a gene: 7. The CDR3 consists of 16 residues. The CDR3 bases are TGTGCCAGCTCACCAGAGGCGGGAGATTACACAGATACGCAGTATTTT. Its protein product is CASSPEAGDYTDTQYF.

The chain has TRBV24-1 and TRBJ2-3; 10 nucleotides line up with TRBD2. This CDR3 spans 15 amino acids. V lost 9 bases and J lost 2; bases outside the gene matches: 7. CDR1 is KGHDR, CDR2 SFDVKD, per germline. The CDR3: CATAVAGGSTDTQYF. The CDR3, as DNA: TGTGCCACCGCGGTAGCGGGGGGATCCACAGATACGCAGTATTTT.

This clone was counted a few times. The chain joins TRBV7-9 to TRBJ1-1; D not certain. V was trimmed by 5 bases and J by 7 bases, leaving 11 bases between them. Germline loops: CDR1 SEHNR, CDR2 FQNEAQ (reference sequence). CDR3 size: 12 residues. CDR3 DNA sequence: TGTGCCAGCAGCCCAGGACTGGGTGAAGCTTTCTTT. Translation gives CASSPGLGEAFF.

This chain joins TRBV14 and TRBJ2-7; 15 nucleotides agree with TRBD2. Germline V lookup: CDR1 SGHDN, CDR2 FVKESK. The CDR3 is made up of 17 amino acids. V was pared by 8 bases and J by 2 bases, with 10 bases of the junction left unmatched. CDR3 loop: CASQGTSGRKNPYEQYF. DNA of the CDR3: TGTGCCAGCCAAGGGACTAGCGGGAGGAAAAATCCCTACGAGCAGTACTTC.

The chain is built from TRBV5-1 and TRBJ1-5, with no clear D. V was shortened by 0 bases and J by 1 base, with 8 bases between the two germline ends. This CDR3 has 15 residues. The germline V gene encodes CDR1 SGHRS and CDR2 YFSETQ. The CDR3 region has the DNA TGCGCCAGCAGCTTGGATTCGGGAAGCAATCAGCCCCAGCATTTT. Protein sequence: CASSLDSGSNQPQHF.

In the case of this clone: The sample carries other DNA sequences with the same CDR3. V usage is TRBV30 and J usage is TRBJ2-5; no clear D gene. Germline values: CDR1 GTSNPN, CDR2 SVGIG (reference sequence). Trimming stripped 0 bases from V and 3 bases from J, with 5 bases between. The CDR3 contains 12 residues. CDR3 nucleotides: TGTGCCTGGAGTGTGTCGGAAGAGACCCAGTACTTC. Translation: CAWSVSEETQYF.

V is TRBV10-3 and J is TRBJ1-2; no clear D. The CDR3 is 16 residues long. Looked up from germline, CDR1 is ENHRY and CDR2 is SYGVKD. Deletions cut 1 base from V and 4 bases from J, with 16 bases between. The CDR3 loop is CAISELAALGGYGYTF. The CDR3 nucleotides are TGTGCCATCAGTGAGTTGGCCGCGTTGGGAGGCTATGGCTACACCTTC.

The V and J genes are TRBV28 and TRBJ1-3; 7 bases are a match to TRBD1. This CDR3 has 15 amino acids. Germline V lookup: CDR1 MDHEN, CDR2 SYDVKM. After removal of 6 bases from V and 3 bases from J, the junction contained 8 bases not matched to a gene. The CDR3 is CASSSGTAIGNTIYF. The CDR3 region has the DNA TGTGCCAGCAGCTCCGGGACAGCAATTGGAAACACCATATATTTT.

Only one count was recorded for this clone. This sequence joins TRBV19 and TRBJ2-5; tentatively, D is TRBD2 (7 bases). Germline loops: CDR1 LNHDA, CDR2 SQIVND (reference sequence). The CDR3 length is 14 residues. The V and J ends lost 6 bases and 3 bases respectively, with 14 bases between them. CDR3 bases: TGTGCCAGTAGGCGGGGGCACCCAGAAGAGACCCAGTACTTC. The encoded protein is CASRRGHPEETQYF.

This clone was seen a few times. This chain joins TRBV18 and TRBJ1-1; D remains unclear. The CDR3 spans 16 residues. Germline values: CDR1 KGHSH, CDR2 LQKENI. V shed 1 base and J shed 0 bases, with 12 bases lying between them. CDR3 protein: CASSPREGSVNTEAFF. The DNA for the CDR3 is TGTGCCAGCTCACCACGGGAGGGTTCTGTGAACACTGAAGCTTTCTTT.